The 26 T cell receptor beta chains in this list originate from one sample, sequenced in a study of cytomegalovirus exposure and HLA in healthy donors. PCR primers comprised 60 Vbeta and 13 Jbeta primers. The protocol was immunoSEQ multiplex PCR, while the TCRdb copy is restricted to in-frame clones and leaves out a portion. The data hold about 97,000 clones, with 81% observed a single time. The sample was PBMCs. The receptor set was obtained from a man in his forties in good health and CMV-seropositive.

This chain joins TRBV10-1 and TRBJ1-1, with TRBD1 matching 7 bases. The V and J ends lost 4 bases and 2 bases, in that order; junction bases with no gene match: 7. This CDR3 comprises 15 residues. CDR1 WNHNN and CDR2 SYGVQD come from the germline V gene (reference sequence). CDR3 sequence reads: CASSGNRGFNTEAFF. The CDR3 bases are TGCGCCAGCAGTGGGAACAGGGGATTCAACACTGAAGCTTTCTTT.

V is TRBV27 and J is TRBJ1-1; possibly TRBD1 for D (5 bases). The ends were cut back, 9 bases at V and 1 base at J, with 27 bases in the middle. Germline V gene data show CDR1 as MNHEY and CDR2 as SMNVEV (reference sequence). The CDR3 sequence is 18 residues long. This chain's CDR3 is CASLSPPPGSWRNTEAFF. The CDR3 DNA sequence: TGTGCCAGTCTATCGCCTCCACCAGGGTCCTGGAGGAACACTGAAGCTTTCTTT.

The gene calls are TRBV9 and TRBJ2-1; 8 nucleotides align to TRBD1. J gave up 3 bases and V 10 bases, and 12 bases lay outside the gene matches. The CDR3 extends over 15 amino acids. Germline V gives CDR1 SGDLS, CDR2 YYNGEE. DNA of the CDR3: TGTGCCTCAGGGGGCAGCTTATACCTCTACAATGAGCAGTTCTTC. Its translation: CASGGSLYLYNEQFF.

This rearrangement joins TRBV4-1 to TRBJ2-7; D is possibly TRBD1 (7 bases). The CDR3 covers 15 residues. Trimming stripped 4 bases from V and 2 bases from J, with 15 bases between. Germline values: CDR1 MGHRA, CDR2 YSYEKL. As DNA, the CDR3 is TGCGCCAGCAGCCGCGGGACAGCTAACCCCTACGAGCAGTACTTC. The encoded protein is CASSRGTANPYEQYF.

The CDR3 coding sequence is TGTGCCATCAGTGGGGGGGGCACATCTGGGGAGACCCAGTACTTC. It encodes CAISGGGTSGETQYF. This chain links TRBV10-3 with TRBJ2-5, with a possible D match to TRBD2 (7 bases). Germline lookup yields CDR1 ENHRY and CDR2 SYGVKD. Trimming took off 4 bases at V and 5 bases at J, with 17 bases between the two ends. The CDR3 loop spans 15 amino acids.

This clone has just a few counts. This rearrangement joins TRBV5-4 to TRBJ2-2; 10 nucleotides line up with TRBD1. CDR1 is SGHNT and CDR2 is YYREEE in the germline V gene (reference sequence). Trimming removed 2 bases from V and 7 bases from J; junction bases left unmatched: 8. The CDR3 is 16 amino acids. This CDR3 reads CASSFNPGQGNGELFF. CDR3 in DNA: TGTGCCAGCAGCTTCAATCCGGGACAGGGGAACGGGGAGCTGTTTTTT. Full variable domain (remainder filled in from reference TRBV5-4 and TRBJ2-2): ETGVTQSPTHLIKTRGQQVTLRCSSQSGHNTVSWYQQALGQGPQFIFQYYREEENGRGNFPPRFSGLQFPNYSSELNVNALELDDSALYLCASSFNPGQGNGELFFGEGSRLTVL.

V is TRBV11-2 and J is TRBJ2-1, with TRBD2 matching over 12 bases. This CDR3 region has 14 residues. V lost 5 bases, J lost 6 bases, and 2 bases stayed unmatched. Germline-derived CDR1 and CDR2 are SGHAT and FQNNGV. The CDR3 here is CASSRLAGVNEQFF. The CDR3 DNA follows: TGTGCCAGCAGCAGACTAGCGGGAGTCAATGAGCAGTTCTTC.

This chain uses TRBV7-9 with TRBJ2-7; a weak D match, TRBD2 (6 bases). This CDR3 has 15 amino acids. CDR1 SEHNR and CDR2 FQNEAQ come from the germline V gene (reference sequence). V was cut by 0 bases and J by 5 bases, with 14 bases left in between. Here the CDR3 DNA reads TGTGCCAGCAGCTTAGCGGGGAGGAGAGGCAACGAGCAGTACTTC. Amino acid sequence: CASSLAGRRGNEQYF.

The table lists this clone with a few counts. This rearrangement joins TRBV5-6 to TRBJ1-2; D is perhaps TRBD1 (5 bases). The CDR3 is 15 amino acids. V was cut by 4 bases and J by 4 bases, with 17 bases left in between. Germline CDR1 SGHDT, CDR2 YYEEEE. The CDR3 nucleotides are TGTGCCAGCAGCAGCGGGGGGACGGGGGTCTATGGCTACACCTTC. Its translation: CASSSGGTGVYGYTF. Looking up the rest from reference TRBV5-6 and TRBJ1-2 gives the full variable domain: DAGVTQSPTHLIKTRGQQVTLRCSPKSGHDTVSWYQQALGQGPQFIFQYYEEEERQRGNFPDRFSGHQFPNYSSELNVNALLLGDSALYLCASSSGGTGVYGYTFGSGTRLTVV.

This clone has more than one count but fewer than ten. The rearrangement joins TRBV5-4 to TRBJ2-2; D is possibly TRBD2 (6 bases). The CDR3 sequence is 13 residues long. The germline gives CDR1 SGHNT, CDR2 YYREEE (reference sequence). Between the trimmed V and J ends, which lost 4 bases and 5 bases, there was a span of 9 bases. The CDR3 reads CASSIGRTGELFF. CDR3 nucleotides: TGTGCCAGCAGCATCGGGAGAACCGGGGAGCTGTTTTTT.

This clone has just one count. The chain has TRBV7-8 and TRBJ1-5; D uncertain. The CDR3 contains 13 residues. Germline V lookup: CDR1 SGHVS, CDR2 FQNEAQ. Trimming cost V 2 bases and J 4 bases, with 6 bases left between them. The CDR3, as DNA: TGTGCCAGCAGCTTATCCTCGAATCAGCCCCAGCATTTT. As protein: CASSLSSNQPQHF.

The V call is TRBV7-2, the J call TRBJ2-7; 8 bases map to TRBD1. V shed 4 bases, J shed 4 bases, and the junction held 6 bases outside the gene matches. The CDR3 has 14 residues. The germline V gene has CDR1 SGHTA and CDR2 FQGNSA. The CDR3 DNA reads TGTGCCAGCAGCTCAAGGACAGGGAGGTACGAGCAGTACTTC. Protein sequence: CASSSRTGRYEQYF.

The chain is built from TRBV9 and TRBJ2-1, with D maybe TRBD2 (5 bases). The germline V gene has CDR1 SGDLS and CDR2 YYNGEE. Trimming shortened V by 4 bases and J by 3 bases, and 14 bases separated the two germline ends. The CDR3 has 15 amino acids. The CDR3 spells CASSPRGTRYNEQFF. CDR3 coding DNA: TGTGCCAGCAGCCCCCGGGGAACCCGCTACAATGAGCAGTTCTTC.

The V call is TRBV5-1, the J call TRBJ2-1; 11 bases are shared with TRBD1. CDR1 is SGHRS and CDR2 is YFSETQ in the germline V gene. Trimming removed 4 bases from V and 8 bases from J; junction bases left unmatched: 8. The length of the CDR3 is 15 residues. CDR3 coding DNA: TGCGCCAGCAGCATGGGACAGGGGGTAATCGATGAGCAGTTCTTC. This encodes CASSMGQGVIDEQFF.

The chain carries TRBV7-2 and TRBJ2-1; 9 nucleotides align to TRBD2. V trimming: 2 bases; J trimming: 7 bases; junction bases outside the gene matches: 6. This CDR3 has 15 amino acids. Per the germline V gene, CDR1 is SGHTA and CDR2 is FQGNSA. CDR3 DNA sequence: TGTGCCAGCAGCTTATATGCGGGGGGGTTTAATGAGCAGTTCTTC. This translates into CASSLYAGGFNEQFF.

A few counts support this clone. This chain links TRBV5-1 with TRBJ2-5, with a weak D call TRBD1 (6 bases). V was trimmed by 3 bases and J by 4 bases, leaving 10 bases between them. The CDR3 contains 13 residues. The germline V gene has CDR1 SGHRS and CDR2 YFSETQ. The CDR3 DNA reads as TGCGCCAGCAGCTCCGACAGGATAGAGACCCAGTACTTC. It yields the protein CASSSDRIETQYF.

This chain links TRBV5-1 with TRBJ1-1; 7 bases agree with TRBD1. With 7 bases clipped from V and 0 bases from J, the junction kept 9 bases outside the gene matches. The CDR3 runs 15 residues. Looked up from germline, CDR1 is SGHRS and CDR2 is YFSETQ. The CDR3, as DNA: TGCGCCAGCCGCATAAGGACAGGAGTGAACACTGAAGCTTTCTTT. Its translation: CASRIRTGVNTEAFF.

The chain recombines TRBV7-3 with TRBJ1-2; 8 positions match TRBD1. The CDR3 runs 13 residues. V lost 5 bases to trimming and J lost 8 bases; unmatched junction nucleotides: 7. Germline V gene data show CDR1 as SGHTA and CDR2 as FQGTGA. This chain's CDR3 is CASSTGQAGGYTF. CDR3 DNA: TGTGCCAGCAGCACGGGACAGGCGGGGGGCTACACCTTC.

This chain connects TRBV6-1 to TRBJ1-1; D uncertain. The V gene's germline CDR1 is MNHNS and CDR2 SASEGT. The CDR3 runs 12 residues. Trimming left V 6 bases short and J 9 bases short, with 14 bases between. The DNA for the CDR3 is TGTGCCAGCAGGGTCCGGGAGACTAAAGCTTTCTTT. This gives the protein CASRVRETKAFF.

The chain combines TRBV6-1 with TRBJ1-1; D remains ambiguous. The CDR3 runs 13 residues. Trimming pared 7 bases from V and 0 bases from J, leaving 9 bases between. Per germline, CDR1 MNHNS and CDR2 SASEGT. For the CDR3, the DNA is TGTGCCAGCATTGGCGGCATGAACACTGAAGCTTTCTTT. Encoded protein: CASIGGMNTEAFF.

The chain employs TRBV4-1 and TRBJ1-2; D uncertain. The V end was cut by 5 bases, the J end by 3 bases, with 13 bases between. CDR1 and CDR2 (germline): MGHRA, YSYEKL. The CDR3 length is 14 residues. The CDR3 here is CASSGRVEDYGYTF. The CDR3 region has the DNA TGCGCCAGCAGCGGGAGGGTGGAAGACTATGGCTACACCTTC.

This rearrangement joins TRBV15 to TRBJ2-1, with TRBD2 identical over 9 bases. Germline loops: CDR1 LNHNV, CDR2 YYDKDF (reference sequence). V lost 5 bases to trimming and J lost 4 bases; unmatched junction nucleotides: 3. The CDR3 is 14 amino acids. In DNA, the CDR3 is TGTGCCACCAGCGGCCTAGCGGGGTACAATGAGCAGTTCTTC. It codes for CATSGLAGYNEQFF.

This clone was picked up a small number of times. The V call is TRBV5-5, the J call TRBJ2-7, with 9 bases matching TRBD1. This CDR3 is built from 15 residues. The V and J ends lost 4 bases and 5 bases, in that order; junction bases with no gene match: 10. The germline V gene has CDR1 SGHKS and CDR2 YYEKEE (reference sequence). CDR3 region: CASSAPGQGTHEQYF. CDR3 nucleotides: TGTGCCAGCAGCGCACCGGGACAGGGCACCCACGAGCAGTACTTC.

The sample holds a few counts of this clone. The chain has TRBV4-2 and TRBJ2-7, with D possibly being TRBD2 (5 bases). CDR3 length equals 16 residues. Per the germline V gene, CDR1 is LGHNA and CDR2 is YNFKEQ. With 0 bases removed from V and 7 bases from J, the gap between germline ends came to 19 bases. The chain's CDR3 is CASSQESGGSVPEQYF. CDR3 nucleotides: TGTGCCAGCAGCCAAGAATCTGGCGGGTCCGTCCCAGAGCAGTACTTC.

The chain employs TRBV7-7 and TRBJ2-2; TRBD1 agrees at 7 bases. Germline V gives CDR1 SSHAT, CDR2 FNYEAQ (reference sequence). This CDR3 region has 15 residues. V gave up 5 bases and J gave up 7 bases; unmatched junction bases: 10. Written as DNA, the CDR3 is TGTGCCAGCAGCCCGGACAGGCCAGATAGCGGGGAGCTGTTTTTT. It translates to CASSPDRPDSGELFF.

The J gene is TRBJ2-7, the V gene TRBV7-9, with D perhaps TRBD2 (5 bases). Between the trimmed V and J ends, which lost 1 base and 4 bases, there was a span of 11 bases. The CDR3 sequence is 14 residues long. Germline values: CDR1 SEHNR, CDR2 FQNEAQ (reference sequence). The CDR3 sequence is CASSLVGPGYEQYF. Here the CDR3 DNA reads TGTGCCAGCAGCTTAGTAGGGCCGGGATACGAGCAGTACTTC.